This T cell receptor (beta chain) was profiled in a study of cytomegalovirus exposure and HLA in healthy donors. Regarding the study as a whole: Most TCR sequences were uncommon, yet certain public TCRs appeared in many donors.

The PCR used 60 Vbeta and 13 Jbeta primers. Method: immunoSEQ multiplex PCR; TCRdb's copy keeps in-frame clones and lacks some. This repertoire shows about 150,000 clones, just under 65% found once; its top ten account for 6% to 8.5%. On this clone itself: The antigen is not known.

The sequence derives from a woman aged 55-70 years in good health and CMV-seropositive. Material: PBMCs.

DNA for the CDR3: TGTGCCAGCAGCTTAGATGTTAGCGCCTACGAGCAGTACTTC. Encoded protein: CASSLDVSAYEQYF. This sequence joins TRBV7-2 and TRBJ2-7, with TRBD2 as a possible D gene (5 bases). Germline V CDR1 and CDR2: SGHTA, FQGNSA. The germline V and J ends were trimmed by 1 base and 2 bases, with 9 bases remaining between them. This CDR3 is 14 amino acids long.